The source of this T cell receptor (beta chain) is a study of blood T cells in healthy people across ages. This clonotype was seen a handful of times. The use of a sample-barcoded 5' primer and a J-beta primer mix characterized a second PCR of about 7 to 12 cycles. MiXCR was run by TCRdb on the 5' RACE reads, yielding one entry per CDR3 protein. Of some 1.4 million distinct CDR3 sequences listed, 42% are singletons. The sample consisted of blood. This clonotype originated in a young woman in good health.

The CDR3 DNA is TGTGCCAGCAGTCCTCATGGACAGGGCAGGACTGAAGCTTTCTTT. Encoded protein: CASSPHGQGRTEAFF. The chain joins TRBV12-3 or TRBV12-4 to TRBJ1-1; 8 nucleotides align to TRBD1. V shed 5 bases, J shed 5 bases, and the junction held 10 bases outside the gene matches. CDR3 length: 15 amino acids.